Below are 8 T cell receptor beta chains sequenced from a single sample in a study of graft-versus-host responses after intestinal transplantation. Antigen specificity for these receptors is unknown. Profiled with immunoSEQ multiplex PCR; TCRdb holds only in-frame clones, not every one. The table shows roughly 120,000 clones, with approximately 95% occurring only once. The input for sequencing was unstimulated CD4+ T cells sorted from spleen or lymph node cells, taken before intestinal transplant. The source is a human donor who received an intestinal transplant.

J is TRBJ2-1 and V is TRBV28, with D perhaps matching TRBD2 (6 bases). The CDR3 covers 14 residues. Per germline, CDR1 MDHEN and CDR2 SYDVKM. Trimming left V 4 bases short and J 6 bases short, with 13 bases between. The CDR3 DNA sequence: TGTGCCAGCAGTTATAGCGGAGGGGCCAATGAGCAGTTCTTC. Its translation is CASSYSGGANEQFF.

J is TRBJ1-2 and V is TRBV6-5; D is unclear. The CDR3 runs 14 residues. Germline V gene data show CDR1 as MNHEY and CDR2 as SVGAGI. V lost 6 bases to trimming and J lost 5 bases, with 16 bases between them. This CDR3 reads CASSLDSRFYGYTF. In DNA form, the CDR3 reads TGTGCCAGCAGCCTAGATAGTCGGTTTTATGGCTACACCTTC.

The V gene is TRBV7-8, the J gene TRBJ1-2; the match to TRBD1 covers 8 bases. CDR3 length: 14 amino acids. V was pared by 5 bases and J by 7 bases, with 9 bases of the junction left unmatched. Germline CDR1 and CDR2: SGHVS and FQNEAQ. As DNA, the CDR3 is TGTGCCAGCAGCCGCTCGGACAGGGCTAGTGGCTACACCTTC. Amino acid sequence: CASSRSDRASGYTF.

The chain uses TRBV11-2 and TRBJ2-3, with D unclear. The CDR3 runs to 14 residues. Germline V gene sequence: CDR1 SGHAT, CDR2 FQNNGV. V was trimmed by 0 bases and J by 12 bases, leaving 16 bases between them. As DNA, the CDR3 is TGTGCCAGCAGCTTAGAGGCGGCGTCAAAGGCACAGTATTTT. It yields the protein CASSLEAASKAQYF.

This clone was observed once. The rearrangement links TRBV10-3 to TRBJ2-3, with no clear D. The V end was cut by 4 bases, the J end by 1 base, with 12 bases between. CDR3 size: 15 residues. Per germline, CDR1 ENHRY and CDR2 SYGVKD. CDR3 in DNA: TGTGCCATCAGTGGAGGAATCCGGGGCACAGATACGCAGTATTTT. Its translation: CAISGGIRGTDTQYF.

The rearrangement uses TRBV14 and TRBJ2-3; D not resolved. The CDR3 sequence is 14 residues long. The germline gives CDR1 SGHDN, CDR2 FVKESK. Trimming removed 1 base from V and 7 bases from J, with 12 bases in between. In nucleotides, the CDR3 is TGTGCCAGCAGCCAAGGCCGGTTGGGAAATACGCAGTATTTT. As protein: CASSQGRLGNTQYF. Complete variable domain (other parts from reference TRBV14 and TRBJ2-3): EAGVTQFPSHSVIEKGQTVTLRCDPISGHDNLYWYRRVMGKEIKFLLHFVKESKQDESGMPNNRFLAERTGGTYSTLKVQPAELEDSGVYFCASSQGRLGNTQYFGPGTRLTVL.

The J gene is TRBJ1-1, the V gene TRBV6-6; D may be TRBD1 (5 bases). There are 16 residues in the CDR3. The germline gives CDR1 MNHNY, CDR2 SVGAGI (reference sequence). V lost 2 bases, J lost 3 bases, and 16 bases lay in between. CDR3 nucleotide sequence: TGTGCCAGCAGTTACAAACGGGCAGGGCTCGACACTGAAGCTTTCTTT. Its protein product is CASSYKRAGLDTEAFF.

The chain recombines TRBV6-5 with TRBJ2-5; D unclear. The J call may be incorrect, as the DNA end agrees better with TRBJ2-7. The CDR3 is 11 amino acids. Germline values: CDR1 MNHEY, CDR2 SVGAGI. The CDR3: CASRKTYEQYF. The CDR3 region has the DNA TGTGCCAGCAGAAAAACCTACGAGCAGTACTTC.